The 4 T cell receptor beta chains below were found in one sample sequenced in a study of T cell responses to AZD1222 COVID-19 vaccine. The repertoire was sequenced with immunoSEQ multiplex PCR; TCRdb's copy has only in-frame clones and lacks some. The data contain about 270,000 clones, 90% to 95% of them seen just once; the ten biggest clones take up around 0.57%. Source: peripheral blood, taken 28 days after the second AZD1222 dose. The receptors were sampled from an adult who received the AZD1222 COVID-19 vaccine.

This chain uses TRBV18 with TRBJ2-7; TRBD1 is a possible D gene (5 bases). The CDR3 length is 13 residues. Germline V gives CDR1 KGHSH, CDR2 LQKENI. The V and J ends lost 6 bases and 2 bases respectively, with 11 bases between them. The CDR3 is CASSDSEAYEQYF. DNA of the CDR3: TGTGCCAGCTCCGACAGCGAGGCCTACGAGCAGTACTTC.

The V call is TRBV7-9, the J call TRBJ1-6; D gene uncertain. Germline-derived CDR1 and CDR2 are SEHNR and FQNEAQ (reference sequence). The CDR3 contains 13 residues. V lost 1 base and J lost 10, with 8 bases in between. The CDR3 is CASSLEDRSPLHF. The CDR3, as DNA: TGTGCCAGCAGCTTAGAGGATCGGTCACCCCTCCACTTT.

The CDR3 DNA follows: TGTGCCAGTCAGGGGCAGATCTATAATTCACCCCTCCACTTT. The encoded protein is CASQGQIYNSPLHF. V gene TRBV6-5 combines with J gene TRBJ1-6, with D perhaps TRBD1 (6 bases). The CDR3 covers 14 residues. Trimming cost V 9 bases and J 3 bases, with 12 bases left between them. CDR1 and CDR2 (germline): MNHEY, SVGAGI.

The chain joins TRBV24-1 to TRBJ2-1, with TRBD2 matching 7 bases. Germline V gene lookup returns CDR1 KGHDR and CDR2 SFDVKD. V lost 5 bases, J lost 6 bases, and 15 bases stayed unmatched. The CDR3 has 17 residues. The CDR3 reads CATSGGDGTGGVNEQFF. The CDR3, as DNA: TGTGCCACCAGTGGAGGGGATGGAACGGGAGGAGTCAATGAGCAGTTCTTC.